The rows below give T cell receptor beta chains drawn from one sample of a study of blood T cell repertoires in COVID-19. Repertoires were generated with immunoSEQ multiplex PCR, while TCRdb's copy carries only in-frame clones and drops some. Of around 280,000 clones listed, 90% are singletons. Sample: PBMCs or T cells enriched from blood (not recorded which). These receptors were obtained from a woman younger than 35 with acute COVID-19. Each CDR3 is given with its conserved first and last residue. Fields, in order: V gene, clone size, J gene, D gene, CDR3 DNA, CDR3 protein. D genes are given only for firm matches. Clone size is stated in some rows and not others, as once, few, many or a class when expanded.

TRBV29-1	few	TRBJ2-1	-	TGCAGCGCCCGGGACAAGCAGCAGTTCTTC	CSARDKQQFF
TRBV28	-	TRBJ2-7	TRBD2	TGTGCCAGCAGTCCCTCCCGGGACTATCTAGACTACGAGCAGTACTTC	CASSPSRDYLDYEQYF
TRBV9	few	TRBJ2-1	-	TGTGCCAGCAGCGTGGCTAGCTCCTACAATGAGCAGTTCTTC	CASSVASSYNEQFF
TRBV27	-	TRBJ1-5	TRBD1	TGTGCCAGCAGTTTAGGGGCAGGGGGCAGGCAGCCCCAGCATTTT	CASSLGAGGRQPQHF
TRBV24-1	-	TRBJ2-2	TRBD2	TGTGCCACCTCCCAGGGACTAGCGGGAGCCGGGGAGCTGTTTTTT	CATSQGLAGAGELFF
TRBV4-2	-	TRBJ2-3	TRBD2	TGTGCCAGCAGCCAAGATTGGGGCGGGAGGGGTTCCCCAGATACGCAGTATTTT	CASSQDWGGRGSPDTQYF
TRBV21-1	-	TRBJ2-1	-	TGTGCCAGCACCACTTTTTACAATGAGCAGTTCTTC	CASTTFYNEQFF
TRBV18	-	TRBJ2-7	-	TGTGCCAGCTCACCACCGGACACCACCTCCGAGCAGTACTTC	CASSPPDTTSEQYF
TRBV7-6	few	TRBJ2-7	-	TGTGCCAGCAGCTTAGGAGACCGGGACACCTTCTACGAGCAGTACTTC	CASSLGDRDTFYEQYF
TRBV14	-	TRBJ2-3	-	TGTGCCAGCAGCCAATTTTTCCGAGTCCCAGATACGCAGTATTTT	CASSQFFRVPDTQYF
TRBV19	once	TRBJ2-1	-	TGTGCCAGTAGTATTAAGATTACAGCTTACGGAAGCTCCTACAATGAGCAGTTCTTC	CASSIKITAYGSSYNEQFF
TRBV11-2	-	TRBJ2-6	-	TGTGCCAGCAGCTTCGGAGCCTCTGGGGCCAACGTCCTGACTTTC	CASSFGASGANVLTF
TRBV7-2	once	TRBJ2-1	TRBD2	TGTGCCAGCAGCTCGCCTAGCGGACGGGGGGGCCAATACAATGAGCAGTTCTTC	CASSSPSGRGGQYNEQFF
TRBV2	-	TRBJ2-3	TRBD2	TGTGCCAGCAGTGGACTAGCGGCTAGCACAGATACGCAGTATTTT	CASSGLAASTDTQYF
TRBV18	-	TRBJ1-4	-	TGTGCCAGCTCACCGCAGGGTGCGGAAAAACTGTTTTTT	CASSPQGAEKLFF
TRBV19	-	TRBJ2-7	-	TGTGCCAGTAGTATAGGCACAGGCCAATACGAGCAGTACTTC	CASSIGTGQYEQYF
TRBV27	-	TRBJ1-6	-	TGTGCCAGCAGTCGACAGGCATATCTCAATTCACCCCTCCACTTT	CASSRQAYLNSPLHF
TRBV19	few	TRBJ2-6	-	TGTGCCAGTAGTGTCCAACAGGGATCTGGGGCCAACGTCCTGACTTTC	CASSVQQGSGANVLTF
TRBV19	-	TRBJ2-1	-	TGTGCCAGTAGTTATTCAGGGAACCCGTTCGATGAGCAGTTCTTC	CASSYSGNPFDEQFF
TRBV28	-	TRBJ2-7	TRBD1	TGTGCCAGCAGTCCAGGGACAGGGTTTGCCTACGAGCAGTACTTC	CASSPGTGFAYEQYF
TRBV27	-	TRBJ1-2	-	TGTGCCAGCAGTCCCAAATCCAACTATGGCTACACCTTC	CASSPKSNYGYTF
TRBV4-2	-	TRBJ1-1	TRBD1	TGTGCCAGCAGCCTACCAGGGACAGGATCCACTGAAGCTTTCTTT	CASSLPGTGSTEAFF
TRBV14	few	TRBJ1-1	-	TGTGCCAGCAGCCTTCTAGGAGTGAACACTGAAGCTTTCTTT	CASSLLGVNTEAFF
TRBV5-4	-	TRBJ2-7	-	TGTGCCAGCAGCTTGAATGTGTTGGCGGGGAACTCCTACGAGCAGTACTTC	CASSLNVLAGNSYEQYF
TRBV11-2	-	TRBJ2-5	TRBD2	TGTGCCAGCAGCTTAGATTGGGCTAGCGGGGGTACCCAGTACTTC	CASSLDWASGGTQYF
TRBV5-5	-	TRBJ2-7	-	TGTGCCAGCATCATATCTGGCGGGACCTTAGAGCAGTACTTC	CASIISGGTLEQYF
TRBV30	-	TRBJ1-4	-	TGTGCCTGGAGTCCCATTGGACAGCAAAATGAAAAACTGTTTTTT	CAWSPIGQQNEKLFF
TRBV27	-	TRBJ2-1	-	TGTGCCAGCAGTCTCGGGACTCCCTACAATGAGCAGTTCTTC	CASSLGTPYNEQFF